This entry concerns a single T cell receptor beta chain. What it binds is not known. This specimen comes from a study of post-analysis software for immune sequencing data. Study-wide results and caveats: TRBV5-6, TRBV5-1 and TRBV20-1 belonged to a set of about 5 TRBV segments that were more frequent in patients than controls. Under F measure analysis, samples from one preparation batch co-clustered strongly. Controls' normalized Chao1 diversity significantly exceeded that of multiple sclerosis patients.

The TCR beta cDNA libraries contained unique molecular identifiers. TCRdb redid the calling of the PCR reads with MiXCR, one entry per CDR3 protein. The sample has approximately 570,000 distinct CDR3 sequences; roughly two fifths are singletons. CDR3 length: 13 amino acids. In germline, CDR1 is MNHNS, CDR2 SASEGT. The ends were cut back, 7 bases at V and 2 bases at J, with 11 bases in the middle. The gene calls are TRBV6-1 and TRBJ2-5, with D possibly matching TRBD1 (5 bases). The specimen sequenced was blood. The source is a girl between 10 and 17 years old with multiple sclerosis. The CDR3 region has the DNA TGTGCCAGCACCTTCGACAGACAAGAGACCCAGTACTTC. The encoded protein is CASTFDRQETQYF.